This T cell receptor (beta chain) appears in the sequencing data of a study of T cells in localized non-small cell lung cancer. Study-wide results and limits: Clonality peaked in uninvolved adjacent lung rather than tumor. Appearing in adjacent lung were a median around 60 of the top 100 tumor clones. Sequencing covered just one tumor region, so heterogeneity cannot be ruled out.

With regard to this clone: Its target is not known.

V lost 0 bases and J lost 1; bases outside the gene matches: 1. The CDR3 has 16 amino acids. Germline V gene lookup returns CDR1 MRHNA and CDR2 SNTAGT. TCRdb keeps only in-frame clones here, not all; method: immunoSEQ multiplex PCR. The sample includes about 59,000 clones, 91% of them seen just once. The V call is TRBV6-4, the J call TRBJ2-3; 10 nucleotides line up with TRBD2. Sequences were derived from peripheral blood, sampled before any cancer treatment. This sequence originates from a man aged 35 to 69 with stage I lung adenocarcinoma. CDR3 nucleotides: TGTGCCAGCAGTGACTCCGGGACTAGCGGCACAGATACGCAGTATTTT. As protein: CASSDSGTSGTDTQYF.